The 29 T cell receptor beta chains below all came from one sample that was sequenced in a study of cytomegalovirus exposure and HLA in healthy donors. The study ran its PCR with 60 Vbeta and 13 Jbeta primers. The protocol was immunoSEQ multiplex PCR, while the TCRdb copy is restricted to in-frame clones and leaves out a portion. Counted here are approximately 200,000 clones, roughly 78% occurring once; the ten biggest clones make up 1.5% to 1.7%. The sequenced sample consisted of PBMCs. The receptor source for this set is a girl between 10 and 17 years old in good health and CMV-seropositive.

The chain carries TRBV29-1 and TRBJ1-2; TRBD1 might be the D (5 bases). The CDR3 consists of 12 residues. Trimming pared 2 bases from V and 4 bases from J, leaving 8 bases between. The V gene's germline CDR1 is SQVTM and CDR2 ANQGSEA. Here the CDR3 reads CSVESGAYGYTF. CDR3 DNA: TGCAGCGTTGAAAGTGGGGCCTATGGCTACACCTTC.

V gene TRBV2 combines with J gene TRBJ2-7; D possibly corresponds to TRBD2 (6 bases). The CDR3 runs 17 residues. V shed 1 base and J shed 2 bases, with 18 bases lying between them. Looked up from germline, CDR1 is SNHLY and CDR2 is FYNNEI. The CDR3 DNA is TGTGCCAGCAGTGAAGTTGGGACTCCGCCCTTCGCCTACGAGCAGTACTTC. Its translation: CASSEVGTPPFAYEQYF.

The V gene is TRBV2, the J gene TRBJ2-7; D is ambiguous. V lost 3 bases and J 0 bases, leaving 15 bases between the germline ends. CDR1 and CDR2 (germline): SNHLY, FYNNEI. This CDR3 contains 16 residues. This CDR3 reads CASSDDGAVSSYEQYF. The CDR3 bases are TGTGCCAGCAGTGATGATGGTGCCGTCAGCTCCTACGAGCAGTACTTC. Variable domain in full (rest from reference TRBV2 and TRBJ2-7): EPEVTQTPSHQVTQMGQEVILRCVPISNHLYFYWYRQILGQKVEFLVSFYNNEISEKSEIFDDQFSVERPDGSNFTLKIRSTKLEDSAMYFCASSDDGAVSSYEQYFGPGTRLTVT.

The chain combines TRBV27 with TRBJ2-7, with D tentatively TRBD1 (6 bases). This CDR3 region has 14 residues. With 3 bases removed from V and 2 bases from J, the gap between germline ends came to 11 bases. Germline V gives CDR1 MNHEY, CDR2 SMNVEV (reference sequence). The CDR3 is CASSFQGSTYEQYF. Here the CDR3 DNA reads TGTGCCAGCAGTTTCCAGGGGTCCACCTACGAGCAGTACTTC.

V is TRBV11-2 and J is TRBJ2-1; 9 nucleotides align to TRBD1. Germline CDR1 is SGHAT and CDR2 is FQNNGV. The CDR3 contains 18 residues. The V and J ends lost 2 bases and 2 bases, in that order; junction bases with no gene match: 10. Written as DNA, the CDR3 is TGTGCCAGCAGCTTACGGGCCTCGGACAGGGGTGCCTACAATGAGCAGTTCTTC. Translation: CASSLRASDRGAYNEQFF.

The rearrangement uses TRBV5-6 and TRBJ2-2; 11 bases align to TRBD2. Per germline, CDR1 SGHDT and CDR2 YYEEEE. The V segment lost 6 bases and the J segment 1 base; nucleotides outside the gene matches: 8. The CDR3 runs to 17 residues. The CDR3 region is CASNERTSGLNTGELFF. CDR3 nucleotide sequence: TGTGCCAGCAACGAAAGGACTAGCGGGCTGAACACCGGGGAGCTGTTTTTT. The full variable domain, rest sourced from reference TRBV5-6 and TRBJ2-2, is DAGVTQSPTHLIKTRGQQVTLRCSPKSGHDTVSWYQQALGQGPQFIFQYYEEEERQRGNFPDRFSGHQFPNYSSELNVNALLLGDSALYLCASNERTSGLNTGELFFGEGSRLTVL.

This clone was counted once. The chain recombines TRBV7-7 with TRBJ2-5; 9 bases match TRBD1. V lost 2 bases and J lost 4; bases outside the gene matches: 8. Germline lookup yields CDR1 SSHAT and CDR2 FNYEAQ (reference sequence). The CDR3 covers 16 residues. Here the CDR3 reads CASSLNRGQGGETQYF. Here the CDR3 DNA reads TGTGCCAGCAGCTTAAATCGGGGACAGGGTGGAGAGACCCAGTACTTC.

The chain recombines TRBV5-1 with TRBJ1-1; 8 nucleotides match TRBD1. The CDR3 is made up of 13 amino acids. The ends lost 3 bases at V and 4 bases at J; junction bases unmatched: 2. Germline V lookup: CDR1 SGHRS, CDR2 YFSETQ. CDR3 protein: CASSYDRGTEAFF. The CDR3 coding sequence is TGCGCCAGCAGCTACGACAGGGGCACTGAAGCTTTCTTT.

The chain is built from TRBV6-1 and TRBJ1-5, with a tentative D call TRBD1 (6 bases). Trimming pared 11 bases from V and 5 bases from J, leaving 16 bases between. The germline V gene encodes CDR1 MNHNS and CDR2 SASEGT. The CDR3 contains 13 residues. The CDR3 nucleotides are TGTGCCCCCCGACAGGACTCCCATCAGCCCCAGCATTTT. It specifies CAPRQDSHQPQHF.

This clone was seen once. The CDR3 region has the DNA TGTGCCAGCAGCTCGGACAGGGGGCTTCAGCCCCAGCATTTT. Translation: CASSSDRGLQPQHF. The chain combines TRBV7-9 with TRBJ1-5; 11 bases are a match to TRBD1. CDR3 size: 14 residues. In germline, CDR1 is SEHNR, CDR2 FQNEAQ (reference sequence). Losses at the gene ends were 4 bases for V and 6 bases for J; bases not matched to a gene: 2.

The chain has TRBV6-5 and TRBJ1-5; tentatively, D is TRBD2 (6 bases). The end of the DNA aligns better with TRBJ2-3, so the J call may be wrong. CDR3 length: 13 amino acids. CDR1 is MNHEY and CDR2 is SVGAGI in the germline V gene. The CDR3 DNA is TGTGCCAGCGCCCGGAGGGAGGATCAGCCCCAGTATTTT. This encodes CASARREDQPQYF.

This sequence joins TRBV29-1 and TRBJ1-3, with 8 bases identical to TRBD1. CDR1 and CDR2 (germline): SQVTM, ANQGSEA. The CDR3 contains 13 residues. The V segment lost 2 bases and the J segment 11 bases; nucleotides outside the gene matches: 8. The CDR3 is CSVEQGAVGSIYF. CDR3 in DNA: TGCAGCGTTGAACAGGGGGCGGTAGGGTCCATATATTTT.

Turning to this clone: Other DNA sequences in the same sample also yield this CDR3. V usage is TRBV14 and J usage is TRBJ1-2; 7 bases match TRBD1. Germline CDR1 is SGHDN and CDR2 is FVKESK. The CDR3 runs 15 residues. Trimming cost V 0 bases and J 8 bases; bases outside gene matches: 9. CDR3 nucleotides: TGTGCCAGCAGCCAAGATTGGGCAGGGGGATCGGGCTACACCTTC. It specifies CASSQDWAGGSGYTF. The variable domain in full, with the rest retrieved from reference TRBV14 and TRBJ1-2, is EAGVTQFPSHSVIEKGQTVTLRCDPISGHDNLYWYRRVMGKEIKFLLHFVKESKQDESGMPNNRFLAERTGGTYSTLKVQPAELEDSGVYFCASSQDWAGGSGYTFGSGTRLTVV.

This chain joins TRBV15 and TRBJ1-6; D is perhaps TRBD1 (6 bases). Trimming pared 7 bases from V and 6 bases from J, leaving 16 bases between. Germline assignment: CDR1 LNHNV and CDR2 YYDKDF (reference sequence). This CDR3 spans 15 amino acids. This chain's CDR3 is CATNKRGGFNSPLHF. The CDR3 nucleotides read TGTGCCACCAATAAGCGAGGGGGTTTTAATTCACCCCTCCACTTT.

The CDR3 region is CASSAGLPGELFF. The CDR3 DNA sequence: TGTGCCAGCAGCGCAGGTCTCCCGGGGGAGCTGTTTTTT. This sequence joins TRBV6-1 and TRBJ2-2, with no clear D. V gave up 6 bases and J gave up 8 bases, with 13 bases separating them. Per the germline V gene, CDR1 is MNHNS and CDR2 is SASEGT. The length of the CDR3 is 13 residues.

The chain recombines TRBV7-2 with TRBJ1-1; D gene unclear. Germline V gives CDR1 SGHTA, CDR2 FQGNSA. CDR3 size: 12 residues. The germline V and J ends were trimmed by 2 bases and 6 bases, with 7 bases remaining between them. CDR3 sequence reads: CASSLSLAEAFF. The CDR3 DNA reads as TGTGCCAGCAGCTTATCTCTCGCTGAAGCTTTCTTT.

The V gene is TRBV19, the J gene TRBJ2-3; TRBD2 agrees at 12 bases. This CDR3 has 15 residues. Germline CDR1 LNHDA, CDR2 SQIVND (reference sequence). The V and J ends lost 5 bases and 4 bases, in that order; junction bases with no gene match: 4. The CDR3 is CASSPSGGASDTQYF. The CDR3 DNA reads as TGTGCCAGTAGTCCTAGCGGGGGGGCCTCAGATACGCAGTATTTT.

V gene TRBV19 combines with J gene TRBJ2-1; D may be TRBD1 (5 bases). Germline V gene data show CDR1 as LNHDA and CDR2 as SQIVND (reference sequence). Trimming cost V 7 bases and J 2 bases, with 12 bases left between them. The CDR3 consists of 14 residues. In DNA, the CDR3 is TGTGCCAGTAAACACAGGTTAACCTACAATGAGCAGTTCTTC. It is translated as CASKHRLTYNEQFF.

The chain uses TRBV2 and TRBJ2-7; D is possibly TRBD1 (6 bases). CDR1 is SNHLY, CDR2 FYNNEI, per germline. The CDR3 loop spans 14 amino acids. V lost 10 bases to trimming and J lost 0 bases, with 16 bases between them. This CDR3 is CATQKGGSSYEQYF. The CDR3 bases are TGTGCCACTCAAAAAGGGGGTTCCTCCTACGAGCAGTACTTC.

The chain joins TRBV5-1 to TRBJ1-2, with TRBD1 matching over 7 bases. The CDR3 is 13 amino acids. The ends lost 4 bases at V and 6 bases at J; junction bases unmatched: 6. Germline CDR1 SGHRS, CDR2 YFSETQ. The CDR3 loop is CASSVRRGDGYTF. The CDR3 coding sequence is TGCGCCAGCAGCGTTCGCAGGGGGGATGGCTACACCTTC.

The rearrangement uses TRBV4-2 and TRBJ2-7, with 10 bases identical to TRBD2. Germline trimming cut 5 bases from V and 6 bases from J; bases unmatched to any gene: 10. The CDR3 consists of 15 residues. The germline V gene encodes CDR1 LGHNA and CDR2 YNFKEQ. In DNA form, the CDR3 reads TGTGCCAGCAGCTCTGAAGCGGGGGGGAGTGGCGAGCAGTACTTC. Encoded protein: CASSSEAGGSGEQYF.

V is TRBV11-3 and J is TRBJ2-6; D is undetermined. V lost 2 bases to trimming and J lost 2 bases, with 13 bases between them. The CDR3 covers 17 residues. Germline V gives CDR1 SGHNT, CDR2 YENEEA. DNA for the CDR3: TGTGCCAGCAGCTTACTCGGTGGTCCGGCTGGGGCCAACGTCCTGACTTTC. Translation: CASSLLGGPAGANVLTF.

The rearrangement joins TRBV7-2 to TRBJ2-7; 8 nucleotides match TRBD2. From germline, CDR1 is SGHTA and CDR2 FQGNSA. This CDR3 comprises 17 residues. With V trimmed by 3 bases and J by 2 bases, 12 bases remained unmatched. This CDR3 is CASSFRSGSGGTYEQYF. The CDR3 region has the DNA TGTGCCAGCAGCTTCCGATCGGGGAGCGGGGGAACCTACGAGCAGTACTTC.

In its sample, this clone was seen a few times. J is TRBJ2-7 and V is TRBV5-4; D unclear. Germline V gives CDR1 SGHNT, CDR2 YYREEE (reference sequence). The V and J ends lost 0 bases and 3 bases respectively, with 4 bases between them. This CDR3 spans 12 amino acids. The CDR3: CASSLERYEQYF. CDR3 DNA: TGTGCCAGCAGCTTGGAGCGCTACGAGCAGTACTTC. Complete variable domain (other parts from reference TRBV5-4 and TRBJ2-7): ETGVTQSPTHLIKTRGQQVTLRCSSQSGHNTVSWYQQALGQGPQFIFQYYREEENGRGNFPPRFSGLQFPNYSSELNVNALELDDSALYLCASSLERYEQYFGPGTRLTVT.

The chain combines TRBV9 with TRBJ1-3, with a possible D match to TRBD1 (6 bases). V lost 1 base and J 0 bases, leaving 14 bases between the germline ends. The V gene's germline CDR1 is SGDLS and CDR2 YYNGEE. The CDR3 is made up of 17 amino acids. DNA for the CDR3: TGTGCCAGCAGCGTATGGGACAAGTCTTTCTCTGGAAACACCATATATTTT. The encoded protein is CASSVWDKSFSGNTIYF.

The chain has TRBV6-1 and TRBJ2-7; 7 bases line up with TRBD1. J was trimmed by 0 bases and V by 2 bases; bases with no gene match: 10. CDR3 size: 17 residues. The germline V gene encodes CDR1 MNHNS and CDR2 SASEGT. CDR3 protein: CASSEKDRDRVSYEQYF. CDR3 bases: TGTGCCAGCAGTGAAAAAGACCGGGACAGAGTCTCCTACGAGCAGTACTTC.

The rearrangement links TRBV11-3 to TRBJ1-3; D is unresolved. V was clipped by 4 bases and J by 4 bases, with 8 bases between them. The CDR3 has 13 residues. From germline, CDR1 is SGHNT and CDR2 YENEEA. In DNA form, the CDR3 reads TGTGCCAGCAGCTCAGTGTCCGGAAACACCATATATTTT. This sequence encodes CASSSVSGNTIYF.

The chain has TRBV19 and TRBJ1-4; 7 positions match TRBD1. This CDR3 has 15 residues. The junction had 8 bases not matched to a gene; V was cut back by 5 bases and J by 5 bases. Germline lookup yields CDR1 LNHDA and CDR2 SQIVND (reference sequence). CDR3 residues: CASSLPTGTNEKLFF. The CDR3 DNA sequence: TGTGCCAGTAGTCTCCCGACAGGGACCAATGAAAAACTGTTTTTT.

The CDR3 loop is CASSRDFYNEQFF. In nucleotides, the CDR3 is TGTGCCAGCAGTCGGGACTTCTACAATGAGCAGTTCTTC. J is TRBJ2-1 and V is TRBV6-5; perhaps TRBD2 as D (6 bases). Germline values: CDR1 MNHEY, CDR2 SVGAGI. The CDR3 extends over 13 amino acids. V was pared by 5 bases and J by 3 bases, with 8 bases between.